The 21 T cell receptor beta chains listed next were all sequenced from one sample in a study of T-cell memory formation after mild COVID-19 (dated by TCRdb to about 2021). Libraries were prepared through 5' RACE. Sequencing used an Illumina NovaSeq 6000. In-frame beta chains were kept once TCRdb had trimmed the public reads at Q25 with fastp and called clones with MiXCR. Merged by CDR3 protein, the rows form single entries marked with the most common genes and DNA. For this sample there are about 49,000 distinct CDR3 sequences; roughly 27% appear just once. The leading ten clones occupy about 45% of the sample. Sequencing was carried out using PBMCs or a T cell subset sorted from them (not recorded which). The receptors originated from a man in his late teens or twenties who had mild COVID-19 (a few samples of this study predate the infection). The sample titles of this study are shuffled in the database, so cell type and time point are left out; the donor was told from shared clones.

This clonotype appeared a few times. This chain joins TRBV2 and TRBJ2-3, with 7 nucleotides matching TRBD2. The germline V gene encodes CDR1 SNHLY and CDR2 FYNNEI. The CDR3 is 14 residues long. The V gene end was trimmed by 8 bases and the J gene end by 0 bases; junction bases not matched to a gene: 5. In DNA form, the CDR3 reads TGTGCCAGCCTGAGCGGGGCTAGCACAGATACGCAGTATTTT. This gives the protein CASLSGASTDTQYF.

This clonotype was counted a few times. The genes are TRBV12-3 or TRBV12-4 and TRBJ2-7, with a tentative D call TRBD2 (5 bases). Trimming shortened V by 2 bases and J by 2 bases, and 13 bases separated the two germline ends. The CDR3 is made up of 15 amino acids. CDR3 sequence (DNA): TGTGCCAGCAGTTTAAGCCTAGCTGGAACCTACGAGCAGTACGTC. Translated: CASSLSLAGTYEQYV.

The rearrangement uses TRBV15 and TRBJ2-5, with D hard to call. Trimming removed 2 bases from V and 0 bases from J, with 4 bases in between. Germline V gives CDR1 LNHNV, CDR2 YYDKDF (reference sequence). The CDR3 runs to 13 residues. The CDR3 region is CATSRLYQETQYF. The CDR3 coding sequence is TGTGCCACCAGCAGACTATACCAAGAGACCCAGTACTTC.

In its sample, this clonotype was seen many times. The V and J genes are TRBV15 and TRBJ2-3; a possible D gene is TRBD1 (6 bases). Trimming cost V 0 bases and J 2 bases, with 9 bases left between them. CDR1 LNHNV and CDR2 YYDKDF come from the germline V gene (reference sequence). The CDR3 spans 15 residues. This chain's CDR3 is CATSRDRGTTDTQYF. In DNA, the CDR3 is TGTGCCACCAGCAGAGATAGGGGGACCACAGATACGCAGTATTTT.

The CDR3 is CASSLAQAPQETQYF. CDR3 DNA: TGTGCCAGCAGCTTAGCACAAGCCCCGCAAGAGACCCAGTACTTC. The genes are TRBV7-9 and TRBJ2-5; D uncertain. CDR3 length equals 15 residues. Deletions cut 0 bases from V and 2 bases from J, with 10 bases between. Germline lookup yields CDR1 SEHNR and CDR2 FQNEAQ (reference sequence).

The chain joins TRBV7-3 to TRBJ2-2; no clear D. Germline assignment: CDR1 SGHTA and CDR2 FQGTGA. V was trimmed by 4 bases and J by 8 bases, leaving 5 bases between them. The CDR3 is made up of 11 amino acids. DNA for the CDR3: TGTGCCAGCAGCTCGACAGGGGAGCTGTTTTTT. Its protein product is CASSSTGELFF. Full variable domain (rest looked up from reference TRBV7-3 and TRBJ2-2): GAGVSQTPSNKVTEKGKYVELRCDPISGHTALYWYRQSLGQGPEFLIYFQGTGAADDSGLPNDRFFAVRPEGSVSTLKIQRTERGDSAVYLCASSSTGELFFGEGSRLTVL.

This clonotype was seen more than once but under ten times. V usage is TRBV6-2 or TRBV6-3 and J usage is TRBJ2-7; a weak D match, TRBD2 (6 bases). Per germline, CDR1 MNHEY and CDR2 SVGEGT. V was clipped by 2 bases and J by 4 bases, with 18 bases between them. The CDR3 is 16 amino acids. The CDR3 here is CASSYGAGLRSYEQYV. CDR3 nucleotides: TGTGCCAGCAGTTACGGGGCGGGACTCCGATCTTACGAGCAGTACGTC.

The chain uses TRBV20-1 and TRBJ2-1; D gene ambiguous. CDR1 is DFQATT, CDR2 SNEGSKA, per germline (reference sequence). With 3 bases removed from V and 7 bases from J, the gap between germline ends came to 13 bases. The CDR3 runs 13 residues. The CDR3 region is CSARAPDWNEQFF. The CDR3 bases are TGCAGTGCTAGGGCCCCCGACTGGAATGAGCAGTTCTTC.

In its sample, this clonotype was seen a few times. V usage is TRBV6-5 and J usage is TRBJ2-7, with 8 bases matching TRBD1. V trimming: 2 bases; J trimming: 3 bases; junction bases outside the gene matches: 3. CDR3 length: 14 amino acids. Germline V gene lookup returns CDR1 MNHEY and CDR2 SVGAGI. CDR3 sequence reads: CASSYGQGSYEQYF. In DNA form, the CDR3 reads TGTGCCAGCAGTTACGGACAGGGCAGCTACGAGCAGTACTTC.

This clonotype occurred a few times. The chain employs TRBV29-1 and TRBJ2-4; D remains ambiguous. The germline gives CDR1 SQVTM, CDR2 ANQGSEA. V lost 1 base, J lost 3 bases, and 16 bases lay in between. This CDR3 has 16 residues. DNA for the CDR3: TGCAGCGTTGAAGGAAACGTACCGGTTGGCAAAAACATTCAGTACTTC. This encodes CSVEGNVPVGKNIQYF.

Here the CDR3 DNA reads TGTGCCAGCAGTTCCATGGTCGAGCAGTACTTC. The encoded protein is CASSSMVEQYF. The rearrangement joins TRBV6-5 to TRBJ2-7; D is unclear. The CDR3 length is 11 residues. V was trimmed by 4 bases and J by 6 bases, leaving 7 bases between them. From germline, CDR1 is MNHEY and CDR2 SVGAGI.

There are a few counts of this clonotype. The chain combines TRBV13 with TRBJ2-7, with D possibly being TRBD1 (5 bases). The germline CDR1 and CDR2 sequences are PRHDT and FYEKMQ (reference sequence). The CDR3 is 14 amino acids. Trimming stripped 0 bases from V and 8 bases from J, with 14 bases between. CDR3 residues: CASSLGQEFEKQYV. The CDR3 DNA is TGTGCCAGCAGCTTAGGACAGGAATTCGAGAAGCAGTACGTC.

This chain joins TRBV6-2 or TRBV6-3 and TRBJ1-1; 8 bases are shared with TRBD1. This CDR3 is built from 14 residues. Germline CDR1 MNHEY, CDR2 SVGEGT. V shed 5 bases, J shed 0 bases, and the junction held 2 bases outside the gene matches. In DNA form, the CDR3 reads TGTGCCAGCAGTCCGACAGGGGTGAACACTGAAGCTTTCTTT. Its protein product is CASSPTGVNTEAFF.

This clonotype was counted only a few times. The CDR3 DNA is TGTGCCAGCAGCGTCGGGACTAGCGGGGAGGAGACCCAGTACTTC. Translating gives CASSVGTSGEETQYF. The rearrangement joins TRBV7-2 to TRBJ2-5, with TRBD2 matching 13 bases. Germline V CDR1 and CDR2: SGHTA, FQGNSA. Trimming at V came to 5 bases and at J to 5 bases, leaving 5 bases not matched to a gene. The CDR3 is 15 amino acids.

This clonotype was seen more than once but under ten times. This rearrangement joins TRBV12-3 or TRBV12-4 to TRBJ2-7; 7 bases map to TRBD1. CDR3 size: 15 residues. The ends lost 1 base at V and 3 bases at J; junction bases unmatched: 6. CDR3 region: CASSLVLGGGYEQYF. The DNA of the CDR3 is TGTGCCAGCAGTTTAGTTTTAGGGGGCGGCTACGAGCAGTACTTC.

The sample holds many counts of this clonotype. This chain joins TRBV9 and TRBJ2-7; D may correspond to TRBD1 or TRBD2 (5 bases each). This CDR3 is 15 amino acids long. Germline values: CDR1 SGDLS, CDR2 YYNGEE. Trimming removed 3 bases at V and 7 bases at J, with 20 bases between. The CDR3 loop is CASSATEGITREQYF. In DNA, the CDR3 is TGTGCCAGCAGCGCTACCGAGGGGATAACTCGGGAGCAGTACTTC.

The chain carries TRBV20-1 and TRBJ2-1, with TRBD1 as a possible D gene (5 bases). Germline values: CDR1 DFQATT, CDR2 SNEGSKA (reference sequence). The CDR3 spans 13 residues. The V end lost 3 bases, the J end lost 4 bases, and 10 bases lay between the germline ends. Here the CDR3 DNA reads TGCAGTGCTAGGACAGCCCCTTACAATGAGCAGTTCTTC. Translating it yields CSARTAPYNEQFF.

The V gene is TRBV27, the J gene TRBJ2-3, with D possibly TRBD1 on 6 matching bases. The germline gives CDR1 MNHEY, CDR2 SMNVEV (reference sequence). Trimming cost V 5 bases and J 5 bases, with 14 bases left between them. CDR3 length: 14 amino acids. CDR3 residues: CASSPQGRRDTQYF. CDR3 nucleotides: TGTGCCAGCAGTCCACAGGGTAGGCGAGATACGCAGTATTTT.

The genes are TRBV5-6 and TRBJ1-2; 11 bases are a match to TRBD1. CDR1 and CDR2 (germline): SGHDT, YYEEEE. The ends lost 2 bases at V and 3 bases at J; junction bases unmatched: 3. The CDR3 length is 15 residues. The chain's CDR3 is CASSFGQGADYGYTF. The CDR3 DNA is TGTGCCAGCAGCTTTGGACAGGGGGCTGACTATGGCTACACCTTC.

CDR3 residues: CASSTQGALNEQYF. The DNA of the CDR3 is TGTGCCAGCAGTACCCAGGGGGCGCTTAACGAGCAGTACTTC. The chain has TRBV27 and TRBJ2-7, with 8 nucleotides matching TRBD1. CDR3 size: 14 residues. Germline-derived CDR1 and CDR2 are MNHEY and SMNVEV (reference sequence). The V segment lost 5 bases and the J segment 5 bases; nucleotides outside the gene matches: 8.

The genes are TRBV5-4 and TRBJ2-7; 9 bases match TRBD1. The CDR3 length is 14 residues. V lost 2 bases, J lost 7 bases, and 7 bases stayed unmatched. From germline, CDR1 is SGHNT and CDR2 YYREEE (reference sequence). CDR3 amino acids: CASSFGTGPGEQYV. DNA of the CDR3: TGTGCCAGCAGCTTTGGGACAGGGCCCGGGGAGCAGTACGTC.